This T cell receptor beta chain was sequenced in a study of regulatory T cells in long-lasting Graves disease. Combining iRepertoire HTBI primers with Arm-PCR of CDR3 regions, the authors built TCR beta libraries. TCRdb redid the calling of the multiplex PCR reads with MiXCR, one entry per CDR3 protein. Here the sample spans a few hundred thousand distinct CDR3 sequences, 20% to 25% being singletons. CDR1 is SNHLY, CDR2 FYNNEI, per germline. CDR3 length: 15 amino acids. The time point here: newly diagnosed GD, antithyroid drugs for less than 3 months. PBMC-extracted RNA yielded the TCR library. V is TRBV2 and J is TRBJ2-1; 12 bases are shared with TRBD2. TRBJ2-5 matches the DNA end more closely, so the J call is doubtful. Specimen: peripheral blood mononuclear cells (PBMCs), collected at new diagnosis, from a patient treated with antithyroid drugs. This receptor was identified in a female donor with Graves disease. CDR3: CASRRLAGEQETQYF. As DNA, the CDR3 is TGTGCCAGCAGAAGACTAGCGGGAGAACAAGAGACCCAGTACTTC.